The next 32 T cell receptor beta chains were all read from a single sample in a study of response to subunit inactivated influenza vaccine. TCRdb ran MiXCR on the RT-PCR reads and lists one entry per CDR3 protein. The sample yields fewer than 350,000 distinct CDR3 sequences, less than 25% seen once. Material: PBMCs from blood, obtained less than 22 months after vaccination. Receptors were obtained from a man aged 50-75 years who received an inactivated influenza vaccine.

The chain recombines TRBV10-3 with TRBJ1-2; D gene uncertain. With 1 base removed from V and 3 bases from J, the gap between germline ends came to 3 bases. The CDR3 covers 12 residues. Germline V gene sequence: CDR1 ENHRY, CDR2 SYGVKD. The DNA for the CDR3 is TGTGCCATCAGTGAGTTGGACTATGGCTACACCTTC. Translating gives CAISELDYGYTF.

The table lists this clonotype with a few counts. The J gene is TRBJ1-2, the V gene TRBV7-2; possible D gene TRBD1, 6 bases. V lost 6 bases and J 4 bases, leaving 15 bases between the germline ends. CDR1 SGHTA and CDR2 FQGNSA come from the germline V gene. This CDR3 spans 14 amino acids. CDR3 nucleotide sequence: TGTGCCAGCAGACGAGTACAGGGTTCCTATGGCTACACCTTC. Translation gives CASRRVQGSYGYTF.

Concerning this clonotype: A junction boundary mismatches the germline segment, possibly from a read error. The V call is TRBV20-1, the J call TRBJ1-5, with 8 nucleotides matching TRBD1. Germline CDR1 reads DFQATT; CDR2 reads SNEGSKA (reference sequence). The CDR3 spans 15 residues. CDR3 in DNA: TGCAGTGCTACCCTCGGACAGGGAATCAATCAGACCCAGCATTTT. It is translated as CSATLGQGINQTQHF.

This clonotype was seen a handful of times. The rearrangement uses TRBV5-6 and TRBJ2-7; D may be TRBD1 or TRBD2 (5 bases each). In germline, CDR1 is SGHDT, CDR2 YYEEEE. This CDR3 has 16 amino acids. V was pared by 1 base and J by 2 bases, with 16 bases between. CDR3 sequence: CASSLWLNGATYEQYF. The CDR3 DNA follows: TGTGCCAGCAGCTTGTGGTTGAACGGGGCCACCTACGAGCAGTACTTC. The full variable domain, rest sourced from reference TRBV5-6 and TRBJ2-7, is DAGVTQSPTHLIKTRGQQVTLRCSPKSGHDTVSWYQQALGQGPQFIFQYYEEEERQRGNFPDRFSGHQFPNYSSELNVNALLLGDSALYLCASSLWLNGATYEQYFGPGTRLTVT.

This chain joins TRBV5-1 and TRBJ2-2; 9 positions match TRBD2. The ends lost 2 bases at V and 1 base at J; junction bases unmatched: 3. This CDR3 has 16 residues. Germline-derived CDR1 and CDR2 are SGHRS and YFSETQ. This CDR3 reads CASSFVLAGNTGELFF. The CDR3 DNA is TGCGCCAGCAGCTTCGTACTAGCGGGGAACACCGGGGAGCTGTTTTTT.

This clonotype was detected many times. The chain is built from TRBV12-3 or TRBV12-4 and TRBJ2-1; D tentatively fits TRBD1 or TRBD2 (5 bases each). There are 14 residues in the CDR3. Trimming took off 2 bases at V and 10 bases at J, with 15 bases between the two ends. The CDR3 sequence: CASSLRTRREEQFF. CDR3 nucleotides: TGTGCCAGCAGTTTACGGACTCGCAGGGAGGAGCAGTTCTTC.

This clonotype turned up a few times. The CDR3 DNA reads as TGTGCCAGCAGCTTAGCGCAGGGTAACTATGGCTACACCTTC. It yields the protein CASSLAQGNYGYTF. The J gene is TRBJ1-2, the V gene TRBV7-2; maybe TRBD1 (5 bases). This CDR3 region has 14 residues. V lost 0 bases, J lost 1 base, and 6 bases lay in between. Germline V gene lookup returns CDR1 SGHTA and CDR2 FQGNSA.

This clonotype showed up many times. The rearrangement uses TRBV4-3 and TRBJ1-6; TRBD1 matches at 7 bases. This CDR3 is 14 amino acids long. CDR1 is LGHNA, CDR2 YSLEER, per germline. V shed 3 bases and J 7 bases; nucleotides not matched to a gene: 3. CDR3 amino acids: CASSQGQLNSPLHF. CDR3 nucleotide sequence: TGCGCCAGCAGCCAGGGACAGTTAAATTCACCCCTCCACTTT.

This clonotype was detected a few times. The gene calls are TRBV19 and TRBJ2-3; weak D call: TRBD2 (5 bases). Germline lookup yields CDR1 LNHDA and CDR2 SQIVND (reference sequence). The V end was cut by 1 base, the J end by 2 bases, with 13 bases between. The CDR3 contains 16 residues. The CDR3 here is CASSIGLAFDTDTQYF. In DNA, the CDR3 is TGTGCCAGTAGTATAGGCCTAGCTTTCGACACAGATACGCAGTATTTT.

This rearrangement joins TRBV7-8 to TRBJ2-1; D is unresolved. CDR3 length: 13 amino acids. From germline, CDR1 is SGHVS and CDR2 FQNEAQ. The V end was cut by 1 base, the J end by 14 bases, with 15 bases between. The DNA of the CDR3 is TGTGCCAGCAGCTTAGGATTGGAACTTCCAAAGTTCTTC. Translating it yields CASSLGLELPKFF.

This clonotype has only a few counts. This chain links TRBV20-1 with TRBJ2-5; D uncertain. The V and J ends lost 1 base and 5 bases respectively, with 11 bases between them. This CDR3 has 13 residues. Germline CDR1 is DFQATT and CDR2 is SNEGSKA (reference sequence). Here the CDR3 DNA reads TGCAGTGCTAGAGGAGCTCTTGGGGAGACCCAGTACTTC. Encoded protein: CSARGALGETQYF.

This chain connects TRBV20-1 to TRBJ2-6; the D gene is possibly TRBD1 (6 bases). The CDR3 has 16 amino acids. The V and J ends lost 3 bases and 3 bases respectively, with 15 bases between them. The germline V gene encodes CDR1 DFQATT and CDR2 SNEGSKA (reference sequence). DNA of the CDR3: TGCAGTGCTAGCAAACAGGGTATCTATGGGGCCAACGTCCTGACTTTC. Protein sequence: CSASKQGIYGANVLTF.

This clonotype was observed a few times. The J gene is TRBJ1-2, the V gene TRBV7-2; 12 bases align to TRBD1. The V and J ends lost 5 bases and 4 bases, in that order; junction bases with no gene match: 11. The CDR3 sequence is 17 residues long. Germline V lookup: CDR1 SGHTA, CDR2 FQGNSA. CDR3 region: CASSLRDRGRPGYGYTF. Here the CDR3 DNA reads TGTGCCAGCAGCCTCCGGGACAGGGGGCGTCCCGGCTATGGCTACACCTTC.

The chain has TRBV25-1 and TRBJ2-7, with D unresolved. Germline V gene sequence: CDR1 MGHDK, CDR2 SYGVNS. CDR3 size: 11 residues. Trimming took off 10 bases at V and 4 bases at J, with 11 bases between the two ends. The CDR3 is CATAQRYEQYF. DNA of the CDR3: TGTGCCACCGCACAAAGGTACGAGCAGTACTTC.

This clonotype came up a few times. This chain links TRBV12-3 or TRBV12-4 with TRBJ1-5; the D is unclear. The CDR3 is 14 residues long. V was cut by 5 bases and J by 1 base, with 9 bases left in between. The DNA of the CDR3 is TGTGCCAGCAGTATGGGTGCCAGCAATCAGCCCCAGCATTTT. Its protein is CASSMGASNQPQHF.

This clonotype was picked up a small number of times. The V and J genes are TRBV10-3 and TRBJ1-1, with TRBD1 as a possible D gene (5 bases). This CDR3 is built from 12 residues. Trimming removed 6 bases from V and 7 bases from J, with 12 bases in between. CDR1 ENHRY and CDR2 SYGVKD come from the germline V gene. In DNA form, the CDR3 reads TGTGCCATCAGAAAAGAACAGGATGAAGCTTTCTTT. Amino acid sequence: CAIRKEQDEAFF.

This clonotype was seen a few times. V usage is TRBV20-1 and J usage is TRBJ1-5, with 10 nucleotides matching TRBD1. Germline V gene sequence: CDR1 DFQATT, CDR2 SNEGSKA (reference sequence). The CDR3 runs 20 residues. Trimming removed 0 bases from V and 3 bases from J; junction bases left unmatched: 17. The CDR3, as DNA: TGCAGTGCTAGAGAGTTTGGGTCGACAGGGGGCGGTTTTAACAATCAGCCCCAGCATTTT. Its protein is CSAREFGSTGGGFNNQPQHF.

A few counts support this clonotype. The chain recombines TRBV4-3 with TRBJ2-2; D may be TRBD2 (5 bases). V was shortened by 0 bases and J by 4 bases, with 12 bases between the two germline ends. CDR3 length equals 16 residues. Germline lookup yields CDR1 LGHNA and CDR2 YSLEER. CDR3 nucleotides: TGCGCCAGCAGCCAAGAATTGGACTCCTTCACCGGGGAGCTGTTTTTT. As protein: CASSQELDSFTGELFF.

This clonotype has just a few counts. The chain links TRBV2 to TRBJ1-4; D ambiguous. The ends were cut back, 7 bases at V and 0 bases at J, with 12 bases in the middle. This CDR3 comprises 15 residues. Per germline, CDR1 SNHLY and CDR2 FYNNEI. This chain's CDR3 is CASMITAATNEKLFF. The CDR3 DNA is TGTGCCAGCATGATAACAGCCGCAACTAATGAAAAACTGTTTTTT.

This chain uses TRBV7-9 with TRBJ2-1; D not certain. This CDR3 spans 13 amino acids. Germline-derived CDR1 and CDR2 are SEHNR and FQNEAQ (reference sequence). The V and J ends lost 4 bases and 10 bases respectively, with 14 bases between them. The CDR3 DNA follows: TGTGCCAGCAGCTCACTTCCTAGAGGCGAGCAGTTCTTC. It yields the protein CASSSLPRGEQFF.

This clonotype was observed a single time. The genes are TRBV5-1 and TRBJ2-1; weak D call: TRBD2 (5 bases). CDR3 length: 14 residues. Germline loops: CDR1 SGHRS, CDR2 YFSETQ. Trimming took off 0 bases at V and 6 bases at J, with 10 bases between the two ends. The CDR3 sequence: CASSLVNEGNEQFF. The CDR3 DNA follows: TGCGCCAGCAGCTTGGTCAATGAGGGCAATGAGCAGTTCTTC.

At least ten counts were recorded for this clonotype. The chain uses TRBV5-1 and TRBJ2-5, with TRBD2 identical over 7 bases. CDR3 length: 16 residues. The germline V gene encodes CDR1 SGHRS and CDR2 YFSETQ. V shed 1 base and J 5 bases; nucleotides not matched to a gene: 11. DNA of the CDR3: TGCGCCAGCAGCTTGTGGAGAGGTCCGGGAGGCGAGACCCAGTACTTC. Protein: CASSLWRGPGGETQYF.

Many counts were recorded for this clonotype. The gene calls are TRBV12-3 or TRBV12-4 and TRBJ1-4; tentative D call: TRBD1 (5 bases). V dropped 4 bases and J dropped 8 bases, with 14 bases sitting between them. This CDR3 has 14 residues. CDR3 DNA sequence: TGTGCCAGCAGTTCGTGGGGGAGGGAAGAAAAACTGTTTTTT. Translating gives CASSSWGREEKLFF.

The chain uses TRBV11-2 and TRBJ2-2; possible D gene TRBD2, 5 bases. Germline assignment: CDR1 SGHAT and CDR2 FQNNGV. V was shortened by 8 bases and J by 0 bases, with 13 bases between the two germline ends. The length of the CDR3 is 15 residues. CDR3 in amino acids: CASFGGRTNTGELFF. The CDR3 coding sequence is TGTGCCAGCTTCGGCGGGCGGACGAACACCGGGGAGCTGTTTTTT.

This chain joins TRBV28 and TRBJ2-7, with D perhaps matching TRBD2 (5 bases). Germline loops: CDR1 MDHEN, CDR2 SYDVKM. The CDR3 runs 15 residues. Between the trimmed V and J ends, which lost 5 bases and 0 bases, there was a span of 14 bases. DNA of the CDR3: TGTGCCAGCAGTCCCTACGGCCTAGCCTCCTACGAGCAGTACTTC. Translated, it gives CASSPYGLASYEQYF. The full variable domain, rest sourced from reference TRBV28 and TRBJ2-7, is DVKVTQSSRYLVKRTGEKVFLECVQDMDHENMFWYRQDPGLGLRLIYFSYDVKMKEKGDIPEGYSVSREKKERFSLILESASTNQTSMYLCASSPYGLASYEQYFGPGTRLTVT.

The CDR3 DNA follows: TGTGCCAGCAGATGGGGGACTACCACAGATACGCAGTATTTT. It codes for CASRWGTTTDTQYF. This chain links TRBV12-3 or TRBV12-4 with TRBJ2-3, with 7 positions matching TRBD2. V gave up 6 bases and J gave up 2 bases; unmatched junction bases: 5. This CDR3 spans 14 amino acids.

The chain's CDR3 is CASSSGVSNTGELFF. CDR3 nucleotides: TGTGCCAGCAGTTCAGGGGTCTCGAACACCGGGGAGCTGTTTTTT. J is TRBJ2-2 and V is TRBV7-9, with D possibly TRBD1 on 6 matching bases. Trimming removed 6 bases from V and 0 bases from J, with 11 bases in between. The CDR3 totals 15 residues. CDR1 and CDR2 from the germline V gene are SEHNR and FQNEAQ (reference sequence).

In this sample, this clonotype turned up a few times. V usage is TRBV7-9 and J usage is TRBJ1-2; no firm D call. The CDR3 is 17 residues long. Germline assignment: CDR1 SEHNR and CDR2 FQNEAQ (reference sequence). Trimming left V 7 bases short and J 1 base short, with 22 bases between. This chain's CDR3 is CASTLKGGSTNNYGYTF. In DNA, the CDR3 is TGTGCCAGCACCCTTAAAGGAGGGTCTACCAATAACTATGGCTACACCTTC.

Only a few counts were recorded for this clonotype. The rearrangement uses TRBV20-1 and TRBJ1-2; D unresolved. The CDR3 consists of 10 residues. Looked up from germline, CDR1 is DFQATT and CDR2 is SNEGSKA (reference sequence). V was cut by 5 bases and J by 6 bases, with 7 bases left in between. Here the CDR3 reads CSAPVDGYTF. The CDR3 nucleotides read TGCAGTGCTCCAGTGGATGGCTACACCTTC.

This chain links TRBV4-3 with TRBJ1-2; the match to TRBD1 covers 8 bases. This CDR3 has 16 amino acids. V gave up 4 bases and J gave up 0 bases; unmatched junction bases: 7. From germline, CDR1 is LGHNA and CDR2 YSLEER. The CDR3 loop reads CASSPGQVLSNYGYTF. Written as DNA, the CDR3 is TGCGCCAGCAGCCCGGGACAGGTCCTTTCTAACTATGGCTACACCTTC.

Only a few counts were recorded for this clonotype. V gene TRBV20-1 combines with J gene TRBJ2-1; the D is unclear. This CDR3 has 13 residues. The V end was cut by 1 base, the J end by 8 bases, with 12 bases between. Germline V gene lookup returns CDR1 DFQATT and CDR2 SNEGSKA (reference sequence). In DNA, the CDR3 is TGCAGTGCTAGAGGAGGTGGTTACGATGAGCAGTTCTTC. Its protein is CSARGGGYDEQFF.

This clonotype was counted a few times. This rearrangement joins TRBV7-2 to TRBJ1-2; possibly TRBD1 for D (5 bases). The CDR3 spans 14 residues. Germline loops: CDR1 SGHTA, CDR2 FQGNSA. The germline V and J ends were trimmed by 1 base and 6 bases, with 12 bases remaining between them. CDR3 nucleotides: TGTGCCAGCAGCTTAGGTGTCCAGGGAGATGGCTACACCTTC. Translation gives CASSLGVQGDGYTF.